The clone carrying this T cell receptor (beta chain) has a count of ten or more. Unique molecular identifiers were incorporated during preparation of the TCRbeta library. One entry per CDR3 protein, called by TCRdb with MiXCR from the PCR reads. The table shows over 200,000 distinct CDR3 sequences, with approximately 10% occurring only once. This specimen belongs to a study of T-cell reconstitution after alpha-beta-depleted transplantation in children. Source: PBMCs, taken before TCRalphabeta/CD19-depleted stem cell transplant. This receptor was identified in a child less than two years old with acute myeloid leukemia, due to receive a stem cell transplant.

The CDR3 reads CASSLDAGNTEAFF. The CDR3 nucleotides are TGCGCCAGCAGCTTGGACGCAGGGAACACTGAAGCTTTCTTT. The chain employs TRBV5-1 and TRBJ1-1; D not certain. The CDR3 consists of 14 residues. The V end lost 0 bases, the J end lost 1 base, and 7 bases lay between the germline ends. Germline assignment: CDR1 SGHRS and CDR2 YFSETQ.